The rows below give T cell receptor beta chains drawn from one sample of a study of T cell changes during pregnancy in multiple sclerosis. Method: immunoSEQ multiplex PCR; TCRdb's copy keeps in-frame clones and lacks some. This table has approximately 100,000 clones, around 93% appearing once. The sample here was peripheral blood, taken in the third trimester of pregnancy. The receptors come from a female donor with multiple sclerosis, enrolled in a pregnancy study. CDR3s include the opening cysteine and the closing phenylalanine or tryptophan. The D gene is left open where the match is weak. Clone size is not always given. Where it is, it says once, few, many or a class for expanded clones.

j_call | v_call | cdr3_length | clone_size | d_call | cdr3_nt | cdr3_aa
TRBJ2-5 | TRBV19 | 14 | - | TRBD1 | TGTGCCAGTAGGAGGAGGACAGGGCAAGAGACCCAGTACTTC | CASRRRTGQETQYF
TRBJ2-7 | TRBV27 | 15 | - | - | TGTGCCAGCAGTTTATCGGCAGCGAGCTCCTACGAGCAGTACTTC | CASSLSAASSYEQYF
TRBJ2-4 | TRBV7-8 | 20 | - | TRBD2 | TGTGCCAGCAGCTTAGCTGGGACTAGCGGGAACCCCGGGGCCAAAAACATTCAGTACTTC | CASSLAGTSGNPGAKNIQYF
TRBJ2-7 | TRBV27 | 11 | - | - | TGTGCCAGCAGGCAGGGTTACGAGCAGTACTTC | CASRQGYEQYF
TRBJ2-1 | TRBV7-9 | 14 | few | TRBD2 | TGTGCCAGCAGCTTAGAGGGGACTAGTAATGAGCAGTTCTTC | CASSLEGTSNEQFF
TRBJ2-1 | TRBV9 | 15 | - | TRBD2 | TGTGCCAGCAGCCGGGAGGGACTAGCTCCCAATGAGCAGTTCTTC | CASSREGLAPNEQFF
TRBJ1-1 | TRBV19 | 14 | - | - | TGTGCCAGTAGTATAGTTGGAGGTGCCACTGAAGCTTTCTTT | CASSIVGGATEAFF
TRBJ1-1 | TRBV25-1 | 15 | few | - | TGTGCCAGCACAGAGGAGGGAGGAATGAACACTGAAGCTTTCTTT | CASTEEGGMNTEAFF
TRBJ2-2 | TRBV11-3 | 13 | - | - | TGTGCCAGCAGCTTTCGGAGCCCCGGGGAGCTGTTTTTT | CASSFRSPGELFF
TRBJ1-5 | TRBV27 | 14 | - | TRBD1 | TGTGCCAGCAGGTCAGGGGGCGCCGGTCAGCCCCAGCATTTT | CASRSGGAGQPQHF
TRBJ2-7 | TRBV10-3 | 12 | - | - | TGTGCCATCAGCGATCTAGGATACGAGCAGTACTTC | CAISDLGYEQYF
TRBJ1-1 | TRBV6-1 | 14 | once | - | TGTGCCAGCAGCCCCAAGACAGTAAACACTGAAGCTTTCTTT | CASSPKTVNTEAFF
TRBJ2-1 | TRBV6-6 | 16 | - | - | TGTGCCAGCAGCCCGCTTACTCGAAGCTCCTACAATGAGCAGTTCTTC | CASSPLTRSSYNEQFF
TRBJ1-4 | TRBV21-1 | 15 | - | - | TGTGCCAGCAGCGTACAGGGTTCGACTAATGAAAAACTGTTTTTT | CASSVQGSTNEKLFF
TRBJ2-5 | TRBV10-3 | 14 | few | TRBD2 | TGTGCCATCAGTGCTTGGACTAGCAGGGAGACCCAGTACTTC | CAISAWTSRETQYF
TRBJ2-7 | TRBV28 | 15 | - | - | TGTGCCAGCAGTCCCCGGGAGACACACCCCTACGAGCAGTACTTC | CASSPRETHPYEQYF
TRBJ2-7 | TRBV30 | 13 | - | TRBD2 | TGTGCCTGGAGTGGTAGCGGGAGGGATGAGCAGTACTTC | CAWSGSGRDEQYF
TRBJ1-4 | TRBV6-5 | 14 | - | - | TGTGCCAGCAGTTACTCTCCCGGGAATGAAAAACTGTTTTTT | CASSYSPGNEKLFF
TRBJ2-1 | TRBV27 | 17 | - | - | TGTGCCAGCAGTTTATCAAACCGGCGGAGCTCCTACAATGAGCAGTTCTTC | CASSLSNRRSSYNEQFF
TRBJ2-7 | TRBV7-8 | 14 | - | - | TGTGCCAGCAGCTTAGGGCTAGTCTCCTACGAGCAGTACTTC | CASSLGLVSYEQYF
TRBJ1-4 | TRBV4-1 | 17 | once | TRBD1 | TGCGCCAGCAGCCAACAGGACAGGGGTGCAACTAATGAAAAACTGTTTTTT | CASSQQDRGATNEKLFF
TRBJ2-1 | TRBV30 | 11 | - | - | TGTGCCTGGAGTAGTGTAGATGAGCAGTTCTTC | CAWSSVDEQFF
TRBJ2-5 | TRBV7-2 | 13 | - | TRBD2 | TGTGCCAGTAGCGGGGGGGGCCGAGAGACCCAGTACTTC | CASSGGGRETQYF
TRBJ2-1 | TRBV18 | 17 | - | TRBD2 | TGTGCCAGCTCACCACTAAGCGGGAGTGTTGAGGGTGGTGAGCAGTTCTTC | CASSPLSGSVEGGEQFF
TRBJ1-2 | TRBV7-8 | 14 | once | - | TGTGCCAGCAGCCTAGGTGGGGGGATCTATGGCTACACCTTC | CASSLGGGIYGYTF
TRBJ1-5 | TRBV19 | 16 | - | - | TGTGCCAGTAGTATAGATGACGGGGGGTTGAATCAGCCCCAGCATTTT | CASSIDDGGLNQPQHF
TRBJ2-3 | TRBV28 | 17 | - | TRBD2 | TGTGCCAGCAGTTTATTTCCTCTAGCGGTCGATTTGGATACGCAGTATTTT | CASSLFPLAVDLDTQYF
TRBJ2-7 | TRBV7-9 | 17 | - | TRBD2 | TGTGCCAGCAGCTTAGCGGGGGTGGGAGGGCCAGTAGGTGAGCAGTACTTC | CASSLAGVGGPVGEQYF
TRBJ2-7 | TRBV4-2 | 17 | - | - | TGTGCCAGCAGCCAAGACCTATCGGCGGGGCAGACCTACGAGCAGTACTTC | CASSQDLSAGQTYEQYF
TRBJ2-1 | TRBV12-5 | 14 | few | - | TGTGCTAGTGGTGCCCCGGGAACGAAGAATGAGCAGTTCTTC | CASGAPGTKNEQFF
TRBJ2-2 | TRBV6-6 | 15 | few | TRBD1 | TGTGCCAGCAGCATCTTCGGACAGGGTGCCGGGGAGCTGTTTTTT | CASSIFGQGAGELFF
TRBJ1-6 | TRBV6-5 | 14 | - | - | TGTGCCAGCAGTTTGGTGGGGCGCGGTTCACCCCTCCACTTT | CASSLVGRGSPLHF
TRBJ2-3 | TRBV15 | 14 | - | - | TGTGCCACCAGCAGAGCATCCGGGACAGATACGCAGTATTTT | CATSRASGTDTQYF
TRBJ2-1 | TRBV20-1 | 11 | - | - | TGCAGTACAACAGGGTTCAATGAGCAGTTCTTC | CSTTGFNEQFF
TRBJ1-2 | TRBV7-2 | 16 | - | - | TGTGCCAGCAGCTTAGTGACAGCAACCTCTAACTATGGCTACACCTTC | CASSLVTATSNYGYTF
TRBJ1-1 | TRBV18 | 13 | once | - | TGTGCCAGCTCGGCACCCCAGGGTAATGAAGCTTTCTTT | CASSAPQGNEAFF
TRBJ1-2 | TRBV5-1 | 15 | - | TRBD1 | TGCGCCAGCAGCTCGGGACAGGGGGCGAGCTATGGCTACACCTTC | CASSSGQGASYGYTF
TRBJ2-5 | TRBV28 | 15 | - | - | TGTGCCAGCAGCCTACAAGGGGGAGGGGTTAAGACCCAGTACTTC | CASSLQGGGVKTQYF
TRBJ1-1 | TRBV30 | 14 | - | - | TGTGCCTGGAGTGTGGGCAGGGGAGATACTGAAGCTTTCTTT | CAWSVGRGDTEAFF
TRBJ1-3 | TRBV5-6 | 16 | - | - | TGTGCCAGCAGCTTGTCCGGGGGACGTACTGGAAACACCATATATTTT | CASSLSGGRTGNTIYF
TRBJ2-2 | TRBV28 | 17 | - | TRBD2 | TGTGCCAGCAGCGACAGCCGACTAGCGGGTAACACCGGGGAGCTGTTTTTT | CASSDSRLAGNTGELFF
TRBJ1-1 | TRBV10-2 | 13 | once | - | TGCGCCAGCAGTGATCGGGGGATCACTGAAGCTTTCTTT | CASSDRGITEAFF
TRBJ2-1 | TRBV11-2 | 17 | - | TRBD1 | TGTGCCAGCAGCTTCGCCTTTACAGGGGGCGTCGACAATGAGCAGTTCTTC | CASSFAFTGGVDNEQFF
TRBJ2-7 | TRBV5-6 | 11 | - | - | TGTGCCAGCAGCCGAGAATACGAGCAGTACTTC | CASSREYEQYF
TRBJ2-7 | TRBV5-1 | 14 | - | - | TGCGCCAGCAGCTTGGGCGGGAATTCCTACGAGCAGTACTTC | CASSLGGNSYEQYF
TRBJ2-2 | TRBV19 | 11 | once | - | TGTGCCAGTAGTATCTCCGGGGAGCTGTTTTTT | CASSISGELFF
TRBJ2-1 | TRBV5-6 | 15 | - | TRBD2 | TGTGCCAGCAGCTTAACGGGAGGGTTAGTCAATGAGCAGTTCTTC | CASSLTGGLVNEQFF
TRBJ2-2 | TRBV27 | 15 | - | TRBD1 | TGTGCCAGCAGTTGGACAGGGGGCGGTACCGGGGAGCTGTTTTTT | CASSWTGGGTGELFF
TRBJ2-7 | TRBV10-3 | 14 | few | - | TGTGCCATCAGGTCTGGGGGCGTCGGTAGCGAGCAGTACTTC | CAIRSGGVGSEQYF
TRBJ2-7 | TRBV4-2 | 17 | - | TRBD2 | TGTGCCAGCAGCCAAAGATCGGGACTAGCGGGAGCCTACGAGCAGTACTTC | CASSQRSGLAGAYEQYF
TRBJ1-2 | TRBV27 | 15 | - | - | TGTGCCAGCAGTCCCTACAGGGTTCTCCCCTATGGCTACACCTTC | CASSPYRVLPYGYTF
TRBJ2-7 | TRBV28 | 14 | - | TRBD1 | TGTGCCAGCAGTCCGGACAGGGTATTACGCGAGCAGTACTTC | CASSPDRVLREQYF
TRBJ1-1 | TRBV19 | 14 | - | - | TGTGCCAGCCAGGGATACAGGAGGGCCACTGAAGCTTTCTTT | CASQGYRRATEAFF
TRBJ1-1 | TRBV2 | 13 | - | - | TGTGCCGTACGTACAGGGACGGTCACTGAAGCTTTCTTT | CAVRTGTVTEAFF